This T cell receptor beta chain appears in the sequencing data of a study of cytomegalovirus exposure and HLA in healthy donors. General observations from the study: Rarity characterized most TCR sequences, yet some public TCRs appeared in many donors. That first-cohort TCR clusters tended to co-occur in the 95 to 150 validation repertoires was found in a later analysis. The authors enumerated around 150 TCR beta chains as linked to cytomegalovirus.

The donors were members of the roughly 130-subject validation cohort (separate from the approximately 730-subject first cohort). TCRdb's copy holds only in-frame clones and misses some; the assay was immunoSEQ multiplex PCR. The sample shows tens of thousands of clones, more than 75% of them seen only once. As to this clone: The antigen is undetermined.

Sequenced sample: PBMCs. This receptor was identified in a man between 25 and 39 years old in good health and CMV-seronegative.

The CDR3 region has the DNA TGTGCCAGCTCACCACAACTGGAGGGGCCCCAGCATTTT. Protein product: CASSPQLEGPQHF. V is TRBV18 and J is TRBJ1-5; D unresolved. V shed 1 base and J shed 9 bases, with 10 bases lying between them. This CDR3 has 13 amino acids. CDR1 KGHSH and CDR2 LQKENI come from the germline V gene.